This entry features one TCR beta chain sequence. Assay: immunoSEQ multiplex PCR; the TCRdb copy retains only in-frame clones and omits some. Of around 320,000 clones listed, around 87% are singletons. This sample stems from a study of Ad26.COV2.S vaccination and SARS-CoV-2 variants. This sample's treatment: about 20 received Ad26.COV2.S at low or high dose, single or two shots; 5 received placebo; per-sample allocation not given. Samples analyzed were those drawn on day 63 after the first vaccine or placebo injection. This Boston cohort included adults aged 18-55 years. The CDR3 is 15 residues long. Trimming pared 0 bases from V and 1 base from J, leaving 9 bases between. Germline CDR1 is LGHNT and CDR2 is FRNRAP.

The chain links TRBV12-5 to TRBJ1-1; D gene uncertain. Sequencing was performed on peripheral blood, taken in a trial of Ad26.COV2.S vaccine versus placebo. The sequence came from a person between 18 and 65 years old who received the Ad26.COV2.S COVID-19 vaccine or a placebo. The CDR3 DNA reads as TGTGCTAGTGGTTTGGTACGGACGGGGAACACTGAAGCTTTCTTT. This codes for CASGLVRTGNTEAFF.